The 26 T cell receptor beta chains reported below all come from one sample, sequenced in a study of shared clonotypes between healthy human individuals. CD45RO-negative, CCR7-selected cells formed the naive CD8 fraction, which excluded terminally differentiated effector memory CD45RA+ cells. Data came from immunoSEQ multiplex PCR; TCRdb stores just in-frame clones and leaves some out. Of around 1.9 million clones listed, around 93% are singletons. Sequencing used naive CD8+ T cells from PBMCs. The receptors come from a man aged 18 to 29 in good health. Some clones in this sample may be carry-over from other donors' samples.

This chain connects TRBV7-2 to TRBJ2-7, with 11 bases lining up with TRBD2. Germline values: CDR1 SGHTA, CDR2 FQGNSA. V trimming: 4 bases; J trimming: 2 bases; junction bases outside the gene matches: 4. This CDR3 has 15 residues. The CDR3 protein is CASSYTSGSAYEQYF. The CDR3 DNA follows: TGTGCCAGCAGCTACACTAGCGGGAGCGCCTACGAGCAGTACTTC.

This chain uses TRBV27 with TRBJ2-6; 8 bases match TRBD1. The CDR3 has 18 residues. Germline CDR1 and CDR2: MNHEY and SMNVEV (reference sequence). The V segment lost 2 bases and the J segment 2 bases; nucleotides outside the gene matches: 8. The CDR3 DNA follows: TGTGCCAGCAGTTTAAGGGCAGGGGGCGCCCCTGGGGCCAACGTCCTGACTTTC. Amino acids: CASSLRAGGAPGANVLTF. Variable domain in full (rest from reference TRBV27 and TRBJ2-6): EAQVTQNPRYLITVTGKKLTVTCSQNMNHEYMSWYRQDPGLGLRQIYYSMNVEVTDKGDVPEGYKVSRKEKRNFPLILESPSPNQTSLYFCASSLRAGGAPGANVLTFGAGSRLTVL.

Note on this clone: In the same sample, other DNA sequences code for this CDR3. V and J are TRBV27 and TRBJ2-1, with 10 bases identical to TRBD1. Trimming cost V 3 bases and J 6 bases; bases outside gene matches: 5. Germline V CDR1 and CDR2: MNHEY, SMNVEV (reference sequence). The CDR3 totals 15 residues. CDR3 nucleotides: TGTGCCAGCAGTTTTCGGGACAGGGGAGGCAATGAGCAGTTCTTC. As protein: CASSFRDRGGNEQFF.

This clone was seen just once. Other nucleotide sequences from this sample produce the same CDR3. The chain is built from TRBV2 and TRBJ2-7; D is possibly TRBD1 (5 bases). The CDR3 covers 13 residues. Germline CDR1 SNHLY, CDR2 FYNNEI. With 3 bases removed from V and 0 bases from J, the gap between germline ends came to 6 bases. The CDR3 region has the DNA TGTGCCAGCAGTGATACAGGCTCCTACGAGCAGTACTTC. Translating gives CASSDTGSYEQYF.

In DNA form, the CDR3 reads TGTGCCAGCAGCGTAGCTCCGGCTAGCGGATACGAGCAGTACTTC. The encoded protein is CASSVAPASGYEQYF. V gene TRBV9 combines with J gene TRBJ2-7; 7 bases align to TRBD2. The CDR3 sequence is 15 residues long. Germline trimming cut 0 bases from V and 4 bases from J; bases unmatched to any gene: 7. Germline-derived CDR1 and CDR2 are SGDLS and YYNGEE.

For this clone: Other DNA sequences from this sample encode an identical CDR3 as well. The chain joins TRBV19 to TRBJ1-1; tentative D call: TRBD1 (5 bases). CDR3 length: 12 amino acids. The ends were cut back, 3 bases at V and 5 bases at J, with 7 bases in the middle. Germline V gene data show CDR1 as LNHDA and CDR2 as SQIVND (reference sequence). The CDR3 loop reads CASSMKGTEAFF. The CDR3 DNA is TGTGCCAGTAGTATGAAGGGGACTGAAGCTTTCTTT.

The chain links TRBV27 to TRBJ1-4, with D tentatively TRBD1 (6 bases). Germline assignment: CDR1 MNHEY and CDR2 SMNVEV (reference sequence). The CDR3 totals 14 residues. Trimming cost V 8 bases and J 8 bases, with 18 bases left between them. In DNA, the CDR3 is TGTGCCAGCGGGCCGGTCCGAGGGGGGGAAAAACTGTTTTTT. As protein: CASGPVRGGEKLFF.

V is TRBV28 and J is TRBJ2-7; D is unresolved. V shed 3 bases and J shed 0 bases, with 12 bases lying between them. This CDR3 has 15 amino acids. Germline assignment: CDR1 MDHEN and CDR2 SYDVKM. CDR3 region: CASSFMADLSYEQYF. DNA for the CDR3: TGTGCCAGCAGTTTTATGGCAGATCTCTCCTACGAGCAGTACTTC.

The chain is built from TRBV19 and TRBJ2-1; unclear D gene. This CDR3 is 10 amino acids long. The V and J ends lost 10 bases and 4 bases respectively, with 5 bases between them. Germline-derived CDR1 and CDR2 are LNHDA and SQIVND (reference sequence). CDR3 sequence (DNA): TGTGCCACCTCGTACAATGAGCAGTTCTTC. The encoded protein is CATSYNEQFF.

The CDR3 nucleotides are TGTGCCAGCAGTCCCGGGACTAGCGGAAACATTCAGTACTTC. This gives the protein CASSPGTSGNIQYF. The chain uses TRBV27 and TRBJ2-4; 11 bases are shared with TRBD2. V trimming: 5 bases; J trimming: 6 bases; junction bases outside the gene matches: 3. Germline V gene lookup returns CDR1 MNHEY and CDR2 SMNVEV (reference sequence). The CDR3 spans 14 residues.

The chain carries TRBV29-1 and TRBJ2-1; 13 positions agree with TRBD2. The CDR3 is made up of 18 amino acids. Germline values: CDR1 SQVTM, CDR2 ANQGSEA. The V and J ends lost 1 base and 7 bases, in that order; junction bases with no gene match: 13. The CDR3 loop is CSVEGVVLAGGVKNEQFF. The CDR3 DNA reads as TGCAGCGTTGAAGGGGTCGTACTAGCGGGAGGGGTAAAGAATGAGCAGTTCTTC.

The chain couples TRBV19 to TRBJ2-7; 9 nucleotides line up with TRBD2. There are 14 residues in the CDR3. Germline loops: CDR1 LNHDA, CDR2 SQIVND (reference sequence). Trimming at V came to 6 bases and at J to 6 bases, leaving 9 bases not matched to a gene. The CDR3 is CASRVAGGQGEQYF. DNA of the CDR3: TGTGCCAGTAGGGTGGCGGGAGGGCAAGGCGAGCAGTACTTC. The complete variable domain, with remaining parts taken from reference TRBV19 and TRBJ2-7, reads DGGITQSPKYLFRKEGQNVTLSCEQNLNHDAMYWYRQDPGQGLRLIYYSQIVNDFQKGDIAEGYSVSREKKESFPLTVTSAQKNPTAFYLCASRVAGGQGEQYFGPGTRLTVT.

To note about this clone: The junction departs from the called germline gene at one end, perhaps through a read error. The rearrangement joins TRBV2 to TRBJ1-1, with D unclear. The CDR3 covers 8 residues. CDR1 SNHLY and CDR2 FYNNEI come from the germline V gene. CDR3 DNA sequence: TGTGCCAGCAGTCGGGGAAGCTTT. This codes for CASSRGSF.

The CDR3 here is CASSIDQGQGDYTF. The CDR3 DNA reads TGTGCCAGTAGTATAGATCAGGGACAGGGAGACTACACCTTC. The chain has TRBV19 and TRBJ1-2; 9 bases align to TRBD1. V was pared by 0 bases and J by 10 bases, with 6 bases of the junction left unmatched. The germline V gene encodes CDR1 LNHDA and CDR2 SQIVND (reference sequence). CDR3 length equals 14 residues.

The genes are TRBV28 and TRBJ2-7; unclear D gene. The V and J ends lost 2 bases and 3 bases respectively, with 11 bases between them. The germline CDR1 and CDR2 sequences are MDHEN and SYDVKM. The CDR3 spans 14 residues. The CDR3, as DNA: TGTGCCAGCAGTTTAAATTGGCGGAACTACGAGCAGTACTTC. This translates into CASSLNWRNYEQYF.

V and J are TRBV7-9 and TRBJ1-2, with TRBD1 as a possible D gene (5 bases). CDR3 length equals 17 residues. Per the germline V gene, CDR1 is SEHNR and CDR2 is FQNEAQ (reference sequence). V was trimmed by 1 base and J by 3 bases, leaving 18 bases between them. CDR3 DNA: TGTGCCAGCAGCTTAGTTGGGGCAGGAGAGGCTTACTATGGCTACACCTTC. This codes for CASSLVGAGEAYYGYTF.

In its sample, this clone was seen once. The chain is built from TRBV4-1 and TRBJ2-1; TRBD2 matches 8 bases. With V trimmed by 3 bases and J by 8 bases, 12 bases remained unmatched. Germline assignment: CDR1 MGHRA and CDR2 YSYEKL. The CDR3 loop spans 16 amino acids. CDR3 in amino acids: CASSQRTGLVFDEQFF. The CDR3 nucleotides are TGCGCCAGCAGCCAGAGAACGGGACTAGTATTCGATGAGCAGTTCTTC.

The rearrangement links TRBV27 to TRBJ2-7; 7 positions match TRBD1. With 10 bases clipped from V and 0 bases from J, the junction kept 3 bases outside the gene matches. Germline lookup yields CDR1 MNHEY and CDR2 SMNVEV (reference sequence). The CDR3 is made up of 12 amino acids. The CDR3 DNA reads TGTGCCACCGGGGACAGCTCCTACGAGCAGTACTTC. As protein: CATGDSSYEQYF.

This chain joins TRBV28 and TRBJ2-3; 7 bases match TRBD2. Germline V gene data show CDR1 as MDHEN and CDR2 as SYDVKM. The CDR3 has 14 residues. After removal of 8 bases from V and 0 bases from J, the junction contained 5 bases not matched to a gene. The CDR3 sequence: CASLTSASTDTQYF. In DNA form, the CDR3 reads TGTGCCAGCCTCACTAGCGCAAGCACAGATACGCAGTATTTT.

V usage is TRBV27 and J usage is TRBJ1-2; D is unclear. Between the trimmed V and J ends, which lost 2 bases and 0 bases, there was a span of 10 bases. This CDR3 has 15 residues. Germline V CDR1 and CDR2: MNHEY, SMNVEV (reference sequence). CDR3 nucleotides: TGTGCCAGCAGTTTAATTTTTGGGTCTAACTATGGCTACACCTTC. Its protein is CASSLIFGSNYGYTF.

V is TRBV11-2 and J is TRBJ1-1; 7 bases match TRBD1. Germline assignment: CDR1 SGHAT and CDR2 FQNNGV. The CDR3 is 14 amino acids. Trimming took 2 bases from V and 0 from J; bases not matched to a gene: 0. CDR3 region: CASSLQGVNTEAFF. The CDR3 nucleotides read TGTGCCAGCAGCTTACAGGGGGTGAACACTGAAGCTTTCTTT.

The rearrangement uses TRBV7-3 and TRBJ2-3; 7 positions agree with TRBD2. CDR1 is SGHTA and CDR2 is FQGTGA in the germline V gene. The ends lost 3 bases at V and 3 bases at J; junction bases unmatched: 12. The CDR3 has 17 residues. DNA of the CDR3: TGTGCCAGCAGCTTGCACCCGGGGAGGGGTTGGACAGATACGCAGTATTTT. It codes for CASSLHPGRGWTDTQYF. The full variable domain, with the rest looked up from reference TRBV7-3 and TRBJ2-3, is GAGVSQTPSNKVTEKGKYVELRCDPISGHTALYWYRQSLGQGPEFLIYFQGTGAADDSGLPNDRFFAVRPEGSVSTLKIQRTERGDSAVYLCASSLHPGRGWTDTQYFGPGTRLTVL.

This sequence joins TRBV6-1 and TRBJ2-7, with no clear D. The germline V gene has CDR1 MNHNS and CDR2 SASEGT. The ends were cut back, 8 bases at V and 2 bases at J, with 7 bases in the middle. The CDR3 totals 11 residues. CDR3 coding DNA: TGTGCCAGCTTCTTTCCCTACGAGCAGTACTTC. Protein: CASFFPYEQYF.

The V gene is TRBV28, the J gene TRBJ2-1, with unresolved D. CDR1 and CDR2 from the germline V gene are MDHEN and SYDVKM. The CDR3 has 15 amino acids. Trimming left V 6 bases short and J 8 bases short, with 20 bases between. The CDR3 sequence is CASRKTIISSYEQFF. In DNA, the CDR3 is TGTGCCAGCAGAAAAACCATCATAAGTTCCTATGAGCAGTTCTTC.

V is TRBV7-2 and J is TRBJ1-5, with TRBD1 matching over 7 bases. V gave up 0 bases and J gave up 0 bases; unmatched junction bases: 8. CDR3 length equals 18 residues. Germline V gene data show CDR1 as SGHTA and CDR2 as FQGNSA. This CDR3 reads CASSLARTGPYSNQPQHF. The CDR3 nucleotides are TGTGCCAGCAGCTTAGCCCGGACAGGCCCCTATAGCAATCAGCCCCAGCATTTT.

The V gene is TRBV5-1, the J gene TRBJ2-7; D uncertain. V was shortened by 3 bases and J by 1 base, with 11 bases between the two germline ends. The germline gives CDR1 SGHRS, CDR2 YFSETQ. The CDR3 length is 14 residues. CDR3 DNA: TGCGCCAGCAGCTCGAGAATCGATTCCTACGAGCAGTACTTC. This codes for CASSSRIDSYEQYF.